These 9 T cell receptor beta chains came from one sample sequenced in a study of blood T cell repertoires in COVID-19. Libraries were prepared by immunoSEQ multiplex PCR; TCRdb keeps only in-frame clonotypes and omits some of them. The table shows 250,000 or so clones, with 75% to 90% occurring only once. The sample was peripheral blood. Receptor source: a young man with active or convalescent COVID-19.

The CDR3 region is CASSADSLTEAFF. The CDR3 coding sequence is TGTGCCAGCAGTGCCGACAGTCTGACTGAAGCTTTCTTT. V gene TRBV6-6 combines with J gene TRBJ1-1; the D gene is possibly TRBD1 (5 bases). The ends were cut back, 5 bases at V and 5 bases at J, with 12 bases in the middle. The length of the CDR3 is 13 residues. Looked up from germline, CDR1 is MNHNY and CDR2 is SVGAGI (reference sequence).

As regards this clone: The junction departs from germline at one end; a sequencing error may be responsible. This chain links TRBV5-1 with TRBJ1-4, with D tentatively TRBD1 (6 bases). Germline-derived CDR1 and CDR2 are SGHRS and YFSETQ. This CDR3 comprises 15 residues. DNA of the CDR3: TGCGCCAGCAGCTCGCCACAGGGCTCTAAAGAAAAACTGTTTTTT. Amino acid sequence: CASSSPQGSKEKLFF.

The chain uses TRBV7-8 and TRBJ1-6; a weak D match, TRBD1 (5 bases). From germline, CDR1 is SGHVS and CDR2 FQNEAQ. With 6 bases removed from V and 1 base from J, the gap between germline ends came to 19 bases. The CDR3 is made up of 18 amino acids. The CDR3 DNA reads as TGTGCCAGCAGTTCAGGGACTGGTCGAGGGTCCTATAATTCACCCCTCCACTTT. This translates into CASSSGTGRGSYNSPLHF.

The rearrangement uses TRBV7-3 and TRBJ2-7, with TRBD2 identical over 10 bases. The CDR3 sequence is 13 residues long. The germline V gene encodes CDR1 SGHTA and CDR2 FQGTGA. Trimming cost V 5 bases and J 4 bases; bases outside gene matches: 2. CDR3 protein: CASSLGLAYEQYF. CDR3 DNA: TGTGCCAGCAGCCTGGGACTAGCGTACGAGCAGTACTTC.

Only a few counts were recorded for this clone. DNA of the CDR3: TGTGCCAGCAGCTTAGAAGGGACAGCCGGCTCATTTGCTTTCTTT. It yields the protein CASSLEGTAGSFAFF. The chain links TRBV7-9 to TRBJ1-1; TRBD1 aligns across 7 bases. This CDR3 is built from 15 residues. The trim removed 1 base at V and 11 bases at J, leaving 13 bases unmatched. Germline-derived CDR1 and CDR2 are SEHNR and FQNEAQ (reference sequence).

The V call is TRBV9, the J call TRBJ2-5; TRBD1 matches 8 bases. This CDR3 contains 17 residues. Trimming at V came to 3 bases and at J to 5 bases, leaving 15 bases not matched to a gene. Germline V lookup: CDR1 SGDLS, CDR2 YYNGEE. CDR3 region: CASSALRGQATGETQYF. CDR3 DNA sequence: TGTGCCAGCAGCGCCCTCCGGGGACAGGCTACGGGGGAGACCCAGTACTTC.

This chain joins TRBV4-1 and TRBJ1-2, with 8 positions matching TRBD1. The CDR3 is made up of 16 amino acids. V was pared by 3 bases and J by 8 bases, with 14 bases of the junction left unmatched. Germline assignment: CDR1 MGHRA and CDR2 YSYEKL. Here the CDR3 DNA reads TGCGCCAGCAGCCACCGCCGCGAAACAGGGGGTACAGGCTACACCTTC. This codes for CASSHRRETGGTGYTF.

This clone occurred a few times. This chain links TRBV7-2 with TRBJ2-5; possibly TRBD2 for D (6 bases). Germline lookup yields CDR1 SGHTA and CDR2 FQGNSA. The CDR3 length is 14 residues. V gave up 8 bases and J gave up 0 bases, with 13 bases separating them. The CDR3 DNA reads as TGTGCCAGCTTTGCGGGGAGAAACCAAGAGACCCAGTACTTC. This encodes CASFAGRNQETQYF.

The gene calls are TRBV4-1 and TRBJ1-2, with TRBD1 identical over 10 bases. Germline CDR1 reads MGHRA; CDR2 reads YSYEKL. The junction had 7 bases not matched to a gene; V was cut back by 3 bases and J by 3 bases. There are 16 residues in the CDR3. The CDR3 loop is CASSQDEDRGYYGYTF. The CDR3 nucleotides read TGCGCCAGCAGCCAGGACGAGGACAGGGGGTACTATGGCTACACCTTC.